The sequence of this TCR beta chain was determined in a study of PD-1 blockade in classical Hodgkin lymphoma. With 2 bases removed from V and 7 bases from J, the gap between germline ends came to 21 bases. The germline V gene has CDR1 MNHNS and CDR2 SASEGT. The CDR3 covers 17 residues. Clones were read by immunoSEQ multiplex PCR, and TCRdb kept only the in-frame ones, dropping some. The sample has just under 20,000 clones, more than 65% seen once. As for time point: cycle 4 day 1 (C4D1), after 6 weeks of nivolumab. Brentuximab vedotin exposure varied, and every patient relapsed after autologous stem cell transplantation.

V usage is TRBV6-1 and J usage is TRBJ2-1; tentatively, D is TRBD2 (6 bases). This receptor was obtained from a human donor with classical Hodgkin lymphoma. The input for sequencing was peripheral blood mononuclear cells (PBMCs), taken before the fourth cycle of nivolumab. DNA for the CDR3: TGTGCCAGCAGTGAATGGGCCCCGGGACTCTCTAAAAATGAGCAGTTCTTC. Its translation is CASSEWAPGLSKNEQFF.